These 19 T cell receptor beta chains originate from one sample sequenced in a study of T cells expressing NK-cell markers. No DNA is given; TCRdb re-called the 5' RACE reads and lists each CDR3 protein once. In total, the table holds about 380,000 distinct CDR3 sequences. Sequenced input: blood T cells: a sorted CD56 or NKG2C T cell subset, CD4+ or CD8+ T cells, or bulk PBMC T cells (not recorded which). All receptors derive from a man aged 18-69 years in good health.

The chain links TRBV6-5 to TRBJ1-4; as DNA is missing, the TRBD1 call by TCRdb cannot be tested. This CDR3 has 17 amino acids. Germline V CDR1 and CDR2: MNHEY, SVGAGI. The CDR3 loop reads CASSYSRPGTGNEKLFF.

CDR3 loop: CSARDWAGPYYEQYF. The chain links TRBV20-1 to TRBJ2-7; TCRdb's assignment of TRBD2 cannot be checked, as there is no DNA. Per germline, CDR1 DFQATT and CDR2 SNEGSKA (reference sequence). This CDR3 is 15 amino acids long.

The CDR3 region is CASGSGTHGLNTEAFF. The chain links TRBV12-5 to TRBJ1-1; TCRdb indicates TRBD1, and absent DNA this call remains unverified. The CDR3 runs to 16 residues. Germline V gene lookup returns CDR1 LGHNT and CDR2 FRNRAP.

The chain combines TRBV27 with TRBJ1-1; the D gene TCRdb calls, TRBD1, cannot be checked with no DNA. The CDR3 totals 15 residues. Germline V gene sequence: CDR1 MNHEY, CDR2 SMNVEV (reference sequence). CDR3 amino acids: CASRARQGANTEAFF.

The V call is TRBV20-1, the J call TRBJ2-3; TCRdb returns TRBD2, unconfirmable since there is no DNA. Per germline, CDR1 DFQATT and CDR2 SNEGSKA (reference sequence). CDR3 length: 15 residues. CDR3 loop: CSARSWTILTDTQYF.

The chain has TRBV29-1 and TRBJ1-4; without DNA, the TCRdb call of TRBD1 cannot be checked. This CDR3 has 17 residues. Germline CDR1 and CDR2: SQVTM and ANQGSEA. The CDR3 here is CSVMYGTGGLTNEKLFF.

The chain links TRBV5-1 to TRBJ2-1; TCRdb's D call of TRBD2 is untestable without DNA. CDR1 and CDR2 from the germline V gene are SGHRS and YFSETQ. CDR3 length: 15 residues. CDR3 in amino acids: CASSFGPGGPGEQFF.

V is TRBV12-3 or TRBV12-4 and J is TRBJ2-4; checking the TCRdb D call of TRBD1 is not possible without DNA. The CDR3 totals 14 residues. CDR3 residues: CASSYPVGKNIQYF.

This sequence joins TRBV7-9 and TRBJ2-5; TCRdb's D call of TRBD1 is untestable without DNA. This CDR3 spans 17 amino acids. Germline V gene data show CDR1 as SEHNR and CDR2 as FQNEAQ (reference sequence). The CDR3 here is CASSPRTGIGGRETQYF.

The genes are TRBV7-9 and TRBJ2-3; TCRdb picks TRBD1, but there is no DNA to check that call. CDR1 is SEHNR, CDR2 FQNEAQ, per germline (reference sequence). CDR3 length: 16 amino acids. The CDR3 reads CASSPSWRPGTDTQYF.

This chain joins TRBV30 and TRBJ1-1; TCRdb indicates TRBD1, and absent DNA this call remains unverified. The CDR3 loop spans 15 amino acids. Germline loops: CDR1 GTSNPN, CDR2 SVGIG (reference sequence). The CDR3 protein is CAWSSTGRSNTEAFF.

This chain links TRBV12-3 or TRBV12-4 with TRBJ2-1. The CDR3 is 12 residues long. CDR3 residues: CASSSRRGEQFF.

The rearrangement joins TRBV12-3 or TRBV12-4 to TRBJ2-1; TCRdb lists TRBD2, though no DNA is available to test this call. This CDR3 contains 15 residues. Here the CDR3 reads CASRLTAGGPGEQFF.

The rearrangement joins TRBV27 to TRBJ1-1; TCRdb indicates TRBD1, and absent DNA this call remains unverified. The germline gives CDR1 MNHEY, CDR2 SMNVEV (reference sequence). There are 14 residues in the CDR3. CDR3 in amino acids: CATRPGQLNTEAFF.

V is TRBV2 and J is TRBJ2-7; TCRdb returns TRBD1, unconfirmable since there is no DNA. Germline values: CDR1 SNHLY, CDR2 FYNNEI. The CDR3 has 13 residues. This CDR3 is CASRGTPGNEQYF.

This rearrangement joins TRBV9 to TRBJ1-2. Germline CDR1 SGDLS, CDR2 YYNGEE. The CDR3 is 14 residues long. The CDR3 loop is CVSSVGNENYGYTF.

The chain carries TRBV12-5 and TRBJ2-3. Per germline, CDR1 LGHNT and CDR2 FRNRAP. CDR3 length: 14 amino acids. The CDR3 loop is CASGWGPITDTQYF.

V gene TRBV19 combines with J gene TRBJ2-1; the D gene TCRdb calls, TRBD1, cannot be checked with no DNA. There are 14 residues in the CDR3. Germline loops: CDR1 LNHDA, CDR2 SQIVND (reference sequence). The CDR3 region is CASSFRTGINEQFF.

This chain uses TRBV7-9 with TRBJ2-1; TCRdb picks TRBD2, but there is no DNA to check that call. The CDR3 has 15 residues. Germline V gives CDR1 SEHNR, CDR2 FQNEAQ (reference sequence). The CDR3 sequence: CASGRRGSSYNEQFF.